This T cell receptor beta chain was captured in a study of blood T cell repertoires in COVID-19. This CDR3 spans 13 amino acids. With 3 bases clipped from V and 5 bases from J, the junction kept 4 bases outside the gene matches. The germline gives CDR1 MNHEY, CDR2 SMNVEV (reference sequence). Using immunoSEQ multiplex PCR, the repertoire was profiled, and TCRdb retains in-frame clones only, with some absent. This repertoire shows 100,000 to 150,000 clones, approximately 87% found once; its top ten account for 7.5% to 9%. Specimen: peripheral blood. The source is a man in his 70s who had recovered from COVID-19. V usage is TRBV27 and J usage is TRBJ2-7; TRBD2 agrees at 7 bases. The CDR3 bases are TGTGCCAGCAGTTTGATGGGAGGGGACGAGCAGTACTTC. Encoded protein: CASSLMGGDEQYF.